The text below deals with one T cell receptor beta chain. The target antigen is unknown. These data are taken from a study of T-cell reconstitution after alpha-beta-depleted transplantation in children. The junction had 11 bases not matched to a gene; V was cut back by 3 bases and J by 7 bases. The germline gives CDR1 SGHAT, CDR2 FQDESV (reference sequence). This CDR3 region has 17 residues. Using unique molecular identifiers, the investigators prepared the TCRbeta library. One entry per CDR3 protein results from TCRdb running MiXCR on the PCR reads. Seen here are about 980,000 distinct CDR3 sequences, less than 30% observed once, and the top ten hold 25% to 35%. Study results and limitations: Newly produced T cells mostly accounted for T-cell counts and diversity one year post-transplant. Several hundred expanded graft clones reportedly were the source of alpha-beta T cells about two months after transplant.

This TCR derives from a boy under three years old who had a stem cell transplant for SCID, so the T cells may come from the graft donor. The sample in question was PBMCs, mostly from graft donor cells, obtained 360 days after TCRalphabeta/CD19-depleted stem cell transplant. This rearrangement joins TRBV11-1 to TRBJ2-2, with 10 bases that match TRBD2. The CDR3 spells CASSFPLAGELGGELFF. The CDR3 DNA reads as TGTGCCAGCAGCTTCCCTCTAGCGGGGGAACTGGGCGGGGAGCTGTTTTTT.